This T cell receptor (beta chain) came from a study of blood T cell repertoires in COVID-19. In the original processing: For nucleated cells, counts were estimated from reference gene primer amplification. TCRdb keeps only in-frame clones here, not all; method: immunoSEQ multiplex PCR. That table supplies the V and J calls and clone size; D and trimming were determined from the DNA. The table includes over 350,000 clones, more than 85% detected once. This clone was detected once. Looked up from germline, CDR1 is LGHDT and CDR2 is YNNKEL (reference sequence). The CDR3 spans 15 residues. V lost 3 bases and J lost 8, with 16 bases in between. Each participant's cohort was designated according to participant-reported clinical history. Participants classified as exposed had met a COVID-19 case within 2 weeks before study entry.

This TCR derives from a woman in her thirties or forties who had been exposed to COVID-19. Material for sequencing was PBMCs or T cells enriched from blood (not recorded which). The rearrangement links TRBV3-1 (or the pseudogene TRBV3-2) to TRBJ1-4, with D possibly matching TRBD1 (5 bases). CDR3 amino acids: CASSHWRGPSEKLFF. CDR3 bases: TGTGCCAGCAGCCACTGGCGGGGCCCTAGCGAAAAACTGTTTTTT.